This is a list of T cell receptor beta chains from one sample in a study of blood T cell repertoires in COVID-19. Repertoires were generated with immunoSEQ multiplex PCR, while TCRdb's copy carries only in-frame clones and drops some. The sample carries 200,000 to 250,000 clones, approximately 80% recorded once. The sample was peripheral blood. These receptors were collected from a human donor in a cohort sampled during active COVID-19. Each CDR3 is given without its conserved first and last residue. The order of the fields is V gene, CDR3 protein.

TRBV5-1 ASSVTGGRGEKLF
TRBV5-1 ASSMTGDLSGNTIY
TRBV5-1 ASSFWTSGAVYNEQF
TRBV9 ASSVFEQGVAF
TRBV7-9 ASSPRDSPTYEQY
TRBV2 ASSRGVNTEAF
TRBV10-2 ASSQWDYPSTDTQY
TRBV5-1 ASSLLAGEVNEQF
TRBV28 ASTYRVEVYEQY
TRBV19 ASSKWDSPIGNTIY
TRBV2 ASSGTASYEQY
TRBV29-1 SALGGNYGYT
TRBV7-8 ASSLSRNQPQH
TRBV28 ASSPSGTSGRYEQF
TRBV7-9 ASSPRTEGDSTDTQY
TRBV27 ASSFGSGGNGYT
TRBV21-1 ARKRTSGRDEQF
TRBV3-1/TRBV3-2 ASSQLAGGTNTQY
TRBV10-3 AISAGGAGGADTQY